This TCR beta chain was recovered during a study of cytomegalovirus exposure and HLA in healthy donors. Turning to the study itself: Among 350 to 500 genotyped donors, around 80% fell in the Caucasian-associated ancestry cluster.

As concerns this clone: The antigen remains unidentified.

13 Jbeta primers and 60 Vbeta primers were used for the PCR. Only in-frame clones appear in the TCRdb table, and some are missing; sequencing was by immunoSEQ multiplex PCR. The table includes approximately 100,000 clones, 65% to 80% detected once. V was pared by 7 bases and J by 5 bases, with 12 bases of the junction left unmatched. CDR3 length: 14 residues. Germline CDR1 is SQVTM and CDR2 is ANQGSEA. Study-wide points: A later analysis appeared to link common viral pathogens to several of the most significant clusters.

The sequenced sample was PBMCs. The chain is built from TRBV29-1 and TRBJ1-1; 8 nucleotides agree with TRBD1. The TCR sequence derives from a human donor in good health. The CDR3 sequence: CSAGSTRGQTEAFF. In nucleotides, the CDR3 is TGCAGCGCTGGTTCCACCAGGGGGCAGACTGAAGCTTTCTTT. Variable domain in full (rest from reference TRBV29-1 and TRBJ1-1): SAVISQKPSRDICQRGTSLTIQCQVDSQVTMMFWYRQQPGQSLTLIATANQGSEATYESGFVIDKFPISRPNLTFSTLTVSNMSPEDSSIYLCSAGSTRGQTEAFFGQGTRLTVV.